A single sample gave rise to the 19 T cell receptor beta chains below, sequenced in a study of early T cells in non-severe SARS-CoV-2 infection. TCRdb recomputed calls from the 5' RACE reads with MiXCR, one row per CDR3 protein. The repertoire holds more than 60,000 distinct CDR3 sequences, roughly a tenth seen once, with about 6% in the top ten. Sample: whole blood. The receptors shown here come from an adult who was a healthcare worker with PCR-confirmed SARS-CoV-2 infection or an uninfected control (not recorded which).

This clonotype was seen a few times. This chain uses TRBV29-1 with TRBJ1-1, with 7 bases fitting TRBD1. Germline CDR1 and CDR2: SQVTM and ANQGSEA. This CDR3 spans 13 amino acids. The V gene end was trimmed by 7 bases and the J gene end by 5 bases; junction bases not matched to a gene: 10. The CDR3 loop reads CSATIRGKTEAFF. In DNA form, the CDR3 reads TGCAGCGCTACCATCAGGGGGAAGACTGAAGCTTTCTTT.

This clonotype was seen only a few times. This sequence joins TRBV11-2 and TRBJ2-1, with D possibly matching TRBD1 (6 bases). V dropped 6 bases and J dropped 1 base, with 16 bases sitting between them. CDR3 length equals 16 residues. Germline CDR1 SGHAT, CDR2 FQNNGV. CDR3 nucleotides: TGTGCCAGCAGGGAACAGGGCCCCTCGTCCTACAATGAGCAGTTCTTC. Its protein product is CASREQGPSSYNEQFF.

This clonotype was seen a few times. The V and J genes are TRBV11-3 and TRBJ2-1; TRBD2 might be the D (5 bases). From germline, CDR1 is SGHNT and CDR2 YENEEA. V was clipped by 1 base and J by 2 bases, with 9 bases between them. CDR3 size: 15 residues. This chain's CDR3 is CASSLVSGTYNEQFF. CDR3 DNA: TGTGCCAGCAGCTTAGTAAGCGGCACCTACAATGAGCAGTTCTTC.

This clonotype was counted a few times. This sequence joins TRBV7-2 and TRBJ1-2, with D tentatively TRBD1 (5 bases). Germline CDR1 is SGHTA and CDR2 is FQGNSA. This CDR3 contains 17 residues. The V and J ends lost 2 bases and 4 bases respectively, with 20 bases between them. The CDR3 DNA is TGTGCCAGCAGCTTACCAGGGTCCCCGCTCGCCTCCTATGGCTACACCTTC. It yields the protein CASSLPGSPLASYGYTF.

The V and J genes are TRBV4-3 and TRBJ2-7, with 8 bases identical to TRBD1. V was clipped by 3 bases and J by 1 base; unmatched bases: 8. The germline gives CDR1 LGHNA, CDR2 YSLEER. This CDR3 contains 16 residues. CDR3 loop: CASSQTLDRVSYEQYF. Written as DNA, the CDR3 is TGCGCCAGCAGCCAGACACTGGACAGGGTGTCCTACGAGCAGTACTTC.

This chain links TRBV11-2 with TRBJ1-3; the D gene is possibly TRBD1 (6 bases). The CDR3 runs to 15 residues. Germline assignment: CDR1 SGHAT and CDR2 FQNNGV. V gave up 2 bases and J gave up 1 base, with 9 bases separating them. The CDR3 nucleotides are TGTGCCAGCAGCTTAAGGACAGTTTCTGGAAACACCATATATTTT. It encodes CASSLRTVSGNTIYF. Filled out from reference TRBV11-2 and TRBJ1-3, the complete variable domain reads EAGVAQSPRYKIIEKRQSVAFWCNPISGHATLYWYQQILGQGPKLLIQFQNNGVVDDSQLPKDRFSAERLKGVDSTLKIQPAKLEDSAVYLCASSLRTVSGNTIYFGEGSWLTVV.

The sample holds a few counts of this clonotype. The genes are TRBV9 and TRBJ2-3; TRBD2 might be the D (6 bases). Germline assignment: CDR1 SGDLS and CDR2 YYNGEE. V lost 0 bases, J lost 5 bases, and 13 bases lay in between. CDR3 length: 15 amino acids. The CDR3 loop is CASSVVDSGGDTQYF. CDR3 DNA: TGTGCCAGCAGCGTAGTGGATAGCGGTGGAGATACGCAGTATTTT.

This clonotype occurred a few times. V and J are TRBV6-1 and TRBJ2-7; TRBD2 matches at 7 bases. The V and J ends lost 4 bases and 4 bases, in that order; junction bases with no gene match: 7. The CDR3 has 14 residues. Per the germline V gene, CDR1 is MNHNS and CDR2 is SASEGT. CDR3 DNA sequence: TGTGCCAGCAGTGTACGGGAGGAGAGGTACGAGCAGTACTTC. It translates to CASSVREERYEQYF.

In this sample, this clonotype turned up a few times. The gene calls are TRBV29-1 and TRBJ1-1; the D is unclear. Germline V gives CDR1 SQVTM, CDR2 ANQGSEA. This CDR3 spans 14 amino acids. V lost 6 bases and J lost 4, with 18 bases in between. The DNA for the CDR3 is TGCAGCGTCCTAGGAGCGGGCTTGCGCACTGAAGCTTTCTTT. Its protein is CSVLGAGLRTEAFF.

This clonotype was observed many times. V usage is TRBV5-1 and J usage is TRBJ1-4; weak D call: TRBD1 (5 bases). The germline CDR1 and CDR2 sequences are SGHRS and YFSETQ. The CDR3 spans 14 residues. V lost 2 bases and J lost 5, with 10 bases in between. The CDR3 region is CASSLDSRNEKLFF. The CDR3 DNA follows: TGCGCCAGCAGCTTAGACAGTCGGAATGAAAAACTGTTTTTT.

The chain is built from TRBV25-1 and TRBJ2-7; a weak D match, TRBD2 (6 bases). CDR3 length equals 14 residues. From germline, CDR1 is MGHDK and CDR2 SYGVNS. Trimming pared 0 bases from V and 5 bases from J, leaving 11 bases between. In DNA form, the CDR3 reads TGTGCCAGCAGTGAATATCCCGGGAGTAACGAGCAGTACTTC. It yields the protein CASSEYPGSNEQYF.

The rearrangement uses TRBV3-1 and TRBJ1-4; 10 bases align to TRBD1. The CDR3 is 16 residues long. CDR1 is LGHDT, CDR2 YNNKEL, per germline (reference sequence). V lost 1 base, J lost 5 bases, and 4 bases stayed unmatched. The CDR3 coding sequence is TGTGCCAGCAGCCAAGTAGGACAGGGGGTCAATGAAAAACTGTTTTTT. Amino acid sequence: CASSQVGQGVNEKLFF.

A few counts support this clonotype. The chain couples TRBV5-4 to TRBJ1-4, with 8 bases that match TRBD1. In germline, CDR1 is SGHNT, CDR2 YYREEE (reference sequence). The length of the CDR3 is 13 residues. V lost 4 bases, J lost 6 bases, and 2 bases stayed unmatched. The CDR3 DNA is TGTGCCAGCAGCGTGGACAGGGATGAAAAACTGTTTTTT. It codes for CASSVDRDEKLFF.

In this sample, this clonotype turned up a few times. V and J are TRBV5-4 and TRBJ1-1, with 9 bases fitting TRBD1. V dropped 5 bases and J dropped 4; count of bases not matched to a gene: 9. CDR3 length equals 15 residues. The germline V gene has CDR1 SGHNT and CDR2 YYREEE (reference sequence). The CDR3 is CASRWATGGGTEAFF. Written as DNA, the CDR3 is TGTGCCAGCAGATGGGCAACAGGGGGCGGCACTGAAGCTTTCTTT.

The genes are TRBV7-2 and TRBJ2-6, with TRBD2 as a possible D gene (6 bases). CDR1 and CDR2 from the germline V gene are SGHTA and FQGNSA. V lost 5 bases, J lost 0 bases, and 11 bases lay in between. There are 16 residues in the CDR3. The CDR3 is CASSPRGRSGANVLTF. The CDR3 bases are TGTGCCAGCAGCCCGCGGGGTCGCTCTGGGGCCAACGTCCTGACTTTC.

The chain couples TRBV12-3 or TRBV12-4 to TRBJ2-7, with D unclear. The V gene lost 7 bases and the J gene lost 5 bases, with 12 bases spanning the gap. The CDR3 totals 12 residues. The CDR3 DNA sequence: TGTGCCAGCACGATCTTTGGCCACGAGCAGTACTTC. Translated, it gives CASTIFGHEQYF.

This clonotype was seen ten or more times. This sequence joins TRBV14 and TRBJ2-1, with D perhaps assigned TRBD1 or TRBD2 (5 bases each). Trimming shortened V by 0 bases and J by 3 bases, and 12 bases separated the two germline ends. The germline gives CDR1 SGHDN, CDR2 FVKESK. The CDR3 is 16 residues long. CDR3 bases: TGTGCCAGCAGCCAAGATATCGGGACCCTCTACAATGAGCAGTTCTTC. It codes for CASSQDIGTLYNEQFF. The entire variable domain, with the rest obtained from reference TRBV14 and TRBJ2-1, is as follows: EAGVTQFPSHSVIEKGQTVTLRCDPISGHDNLYWYRRVMGKEIKFLLHFVKESKQDESGMPNNRFLAERTGGTYSTLKVQPAELEDSGVYFCASSQDIGTLYNEQFFGPGTRLTVL.

The chain carries TRBV6-6 and TRBJ1-1; D may be TRBD1 (5 bases). This CDR3 is 11 amino acids long. Germline CDR1 MNHNY, CDR2 SVGAGI (reference sequence). In DNA, the CDR3 is TGTGACTCAGGGAGGAATACTGAAGCTTTCTTT. Amino acid sequence: CDSGRNTEAFF.

This clonotype was seen ten or more times. V and J are TRBV10-2 and TRBJ1-5, with D unclear. V dropped 7 bases and J dropped 0 bases, with 10 bases sitting between them. Germline assignment: CDR1 WSHSY and CDR2 SAAADI. The CDR3 runs 14 residues. The chain's CDR3 is CASTPGNSNQPQHF. The CDR3 coding sequence is TGCGCCAGCACCCCGGGGAATAGCAATCAGCCCCAGCATTTT.